Below, 30 T cell receptor beta chains from the same sample are listed, as sequenced in a study of cytomegalovirus exposure and HLA in healthy donors. Primers for the PCR totalled 60 Vbeta and 13 Jbeta. Sequencing was performed with immunoSEQ multiplex PCR; in TCRdb, only in-frame clones are kept and a portion is missing. The sample has about 120,000 clones, 81% seen once; the top ten hold about 3.9%. The sequenced sample was PBMCs. These receptors were collected from a woman aged 30 to 39 in good health and CMV-seronegative.

The genes are TRBV7-6 and TRBJ1-3; D is unclear. V lost 2 bases and J lost 0, with 8 bases in between. Germline V CDR1 and CDR2: SGHVS, FNYEAQ. The CDR3 runs 15 residues. CDR3 amino acids: CASSLLGPSGNTIYF. The CDR3 region has the DNA TGTGCCAGCAGCTTACTGGGCCCCTCTGGAAACACCATATATTTT.

The chain is built from TRBV11-2 and TRBJ2-7; a possible D gene is TRBD2 (7 bases). The length of the CDR3 is 14 residues. Germline V gene sequence: CDR1 SGHAT, CDR2 FQNNGV. V lost 5 bases, J lost 5 bases, and 16 bases lay in between. CDR3 amino acids: CASSLGGGSHEQYF. CDR3 sequence (DNA): TGTGCCAGCAGCCTGGGGGGCGGGAGTCACGAGCAGTACTTC.

V and J are TRBV5-1 and TRBJ2-7; tentative D call: TRBD2 (5 bases). Per the germline V gene, CDR1 is SGHRS and CDR2 is YFSETQ. The CDR3 has 15 residues. The V end was cut by 0 bases, the J end by 9 bases, with 19 bases between. The chain's CDR3 is CASSLAGNSPGGQYF. In DNA form, the CDR3 reads TGCGCCAGCAGCTTGGCCGGAAATTCCCCCGGAGGGCAGTACTTC. The whole variable domain, remainder taken from reference TRBV5-1 and TRBJ2-7, is KAGVTQTPRYLIKTRGQQVTLSCSPISGHRSVSWYQQTPGQGLQFLFEYFSETQRNKGNFPGRFSGRQFSNSRSEMNVSTLELGDSALYLCASSLAGNSPGGQYFGPGTRLTVT.

The rearrangement links TRBV28 to TRBJ1-2; TRBD1 is a possible D gene (6 bases). This CDR3 region has 13 residues. Germline CDR1 MDHEN, CDR2 SYDVKM. V was trimmed by 5 bases and J by 8 bases, leaving 15 bases between them. CDR3 bases: TGTGCCAGCAGTCTATTGCAGGGGCAAGGCTACACCTTC. It translates to CASSLLQGQGYTF.

The CDR3 nucleotides read TGTGCCAGCAGTGAACAGGGAGTTCGAAGCTATGGCTACACCTTC. This sequence encodes CASSEQGVRSYGYTF. The chain links TRBV28 to TRBJ1-2, with D perhaps matching TRBD1 (6 bases). The germline CDR1 and CDR2 sequences are MDHEN and SYDVKM. The CDR3 contains 15 residues. Trimming stripped 5 bases from V and 4 bases from J, with 17 bases between.

In its sample, this clone was seen a few times. The rearrangement uses TRBV27 and TRBJ2-5, with D tentatively TRBD1 (6 bases). The J call may be in error: the DNA end matches TRBJ2-7 better. Germline CDR1 and CDR2: MNHEY and SMNVEV (reference sequence). This CDR3 has 15 amino acids. The CDR3: CASTYRAGALYEQYF. The CDR3 DNA follows: TGTGCCAGCACCTATAGGGCAGGGGCCCTCTACGAGCAGTACTTC.

This sequence joins TRBV6-5 and TRBJ1-1; the match to TRBD1 covers 7 bases. The CDR3 extends over 14 amino acids. The trim removed 7 bases at V and 5 bases at J, leaving 10 bases unmatched. Germline CDR1 is MNHEY and CDR2 is SVGAGI. This CDR3 reads CASTVTGHFTEAFF. The DNA for the CDR3 is TGTGCCAGCACCGTGACAGGGCATTTTACTGAAGCTTTCTTT.

As DNA, the CDR3 is TGTGCCTATCAGGGTTCTGGGGCCAACGTCCTGACTTTC. This gives the protein CAYQGSGANVLTF. The chain uses TRBV30 and TRBJ2-6; D may be TRBD1 (5 bases). Per germline, CDR1 GTSNPN and CDR2 SVGIG (reference sequence). Deletions cut 7 bases from V and 1 base from J, with 8 bases between. The length of the CDR3 is 13 residues.

The CDR3: CACWSWQPTLEDTEAFF. In nucleotides, the CDR3 is TGTGCCTGTTGGAGTTGGCAGCCTACACTAGAGGACACTGAAGCTTTCTTT. The chain recombines TRBV30 with TRBJ1-1; no clear D. The CDR3 spans 17 residues. Germline assignment: CDR1 GTSNPN and CDR2 SVGIG (reference sequence). The V end was cut by 6 bases, the J end by 3 bases, with 26 bases between.

This clone was counted only a few times. This chain connects TRBV7-9 to TRBJ2-1, with D maybe TRBD2 (6 bases). Trimming took 7 bases from V and 13 from J, leaving 17 bases between them. Germline V lookup: CDR1 SEHNR, CDR2 FQNEAQ (reference sequence). The CDR3 contains 12 residues. The CDR3 loop is CASTDNPGVQFF. The CDR3 DNA sequence: TGTGCCAGCACAGACAACCCGGGAGTTCAGTTCTTC.

V and J are TRBV27 and TRBJ2-7; TRBD2 might be the D (6 bases). Germline assignment: CDR1 MNHEY and CDR2 SMNVEV (reference sequence). Between the trimmed V and J ends, which lost 2 bases and 3 bases, there was a span of 14 bases. CDR3 length equals 15 residues. CDR3 amino acids: CASSLGAGPLYEQYF. The CDR3, as DNA: TGTGCCAGCAGTTTAGGGGCGGGACCCCTCTACGAGCAGTACTTC.

The V call is TRBV7-2, the J call TRBJ2-5; 9 nucleotides agree with TRBD1. V shed 5 bases, J shed 3 bases, and the junction held 10 bases outside the gene matches. Per germline, CDR1 SGHTA and CDR2 FQGNSA. There are 16 residues in the CDR3. CDR3 sequence: CASSPWPDRGKETQYF. In nucleotides, the CDR3 is TGTGCCAGCAGCCCCTGGCCGGACAGGGGAAAAGAGACCCAGTACTTC.

V and J are TRBV5-1 and TRBJ2-6, with D perhaps matching TRBD1 (6 bases). Germline-derived CDR1 and CDR2 are SGHRS and YFSETQ. The CDR3 extends over 17 amino acids. Between the trimmed V and J ends, which lost 4 bases and 0 bases, there was a span of 14 bases. CDR3 protein: CASSASRTASGANVLTF. The CDR3 region has the DNA TGCGCCAGCAGCGCCTCCCGGACAGCCTCTGGGGCCAACGTCCTGACTTTC.

Remarks on this clone: The junction and the germline gene differ at one end; a read error may be behind it. The rearrangement uses TRBV5-8 and TRBJ2-3; perhaps TRBD2 as D (6 bases). Germline V gene data show CDR1 as SGHTS and CDR2 as YDEGEE. CDR3 length equals 15 residues. The CDR3 region is CASSPRLASTDTRYF. For the CDR3, the DNA is TGTGCCAGCAGCCCACGGCTAGCGAGCACAGATACGCGGTATTTT.

This rearrangement joins TRBV6-1 to TRBJ2-5, with a possible D match to TRBD1 (6 bases). There are 14 residues in the CDR3. Germline loops: CDR1 MNHNS, CDR2 SASEGT. With 1 base removed from V and 2 bases from J, the gap between germline ends came to 8 bases. As DNA, the CDR3 is TGTGCCAGCAGTGAAGACAGGGATCAAGAGACCCAGTACTTC. Translated: CASSEDRDQETQYF.

The rearrangement links TRBV28 to TRBJ1-6; D is possibly TRBD1 (5 bases). The CDR3 consists of 14 residues. V was trimmed by 6 bases and J by 9 bases, leaving 15 bases between them. Germline-derived CDR1 and CDR2 are MDHEN and SYDVKM. The chain's CDR3 is CASRPGRGVSPLHF. The DNA of the CDR3 is TGTGCCAGCAGACCAGGGCGCGGAGTTTCACCCCTCCACTTT.

CDR3 in amino acids: CASSLDAGSIPYEQYF. For the CDR3, the DNA is TGTGCCAGCAGCTTAGACGCGGGGTCCATTCCCTACGAGCAGTACTTC. This rearrangement joins TRBV11-3 to TRBJ2-7; D possibly corresponds to TRBD2 (6 bases). Germline V lookup: CDR1 SGHNT, CDR2 YENEEA. The CDR3 is 16 amino acids. V was pared by 0 bases and J by 2 bases, with 14 bases between.

The CDR3 protein is CASSLRGEGTLFYNEQFF. Here the CDR3 DNA reads TGTGCCAGCAGCTTAAGGGGCGAAGGAACCCTATTTTACAATGAGCAGTTCTTC. V is TRBV11-1 and J is TRBJ2-1, with D tentatively TRBD1 (5 bases). From germline, CDR1 is SGHAT and CDR2 FQDESV (reference sequence). There are 18 residues in the CDR3. Trimming shortened V by 2 bases and J by 4 bases, and 21 bases separated the two germline ends.

The chain links TRBV18 to TRBJ2-7; D ambiguous. The CDR3 totals 15 residues. V dropped 0 bases and J dropped 2 bases, with 11 bases sitting between them. Germline V CDR1 and CDR2: KGHSH, LQKENI. This chain's CDR3 is CASSPPDPRPYEQYF. In nucleotides, the CDR3 is TGTGCCAGCTCACCACCTGATCCCAGGCCCTACGAGCAGTACTTC.

The rearrangement joins TRBV5-6 to TRBJ2-7, with a tentative D call TRBD2 (6 bases). Trimming took 7 bases from V and 3 from J, leaving 17 bases between them. The germline V gene encodes CDR1 SGHDT and CDR2 YYEEEE. The CDR3 is made up of 14 amino acids. Here the CDR3 reads CASGYSRGSYEQYF. As DNA, the CDR3 is TGTGCCAGCGGTTACTCTCGGGGGAGCTACGAGCAGTACTTC.

The chain carries TRBV19 and TRBJ2-6, with 9 bases that match TRBD1. CDR1 and CDR2 (germline): LNHDA, SQIVND (reference sequence). The CDR3 loop spans 17 amino acids. With 5 bases clipped from V and 4 bases from J, the junction kept 9 bases outside the gene matches. The CDR3: CASSSQTGGSGANVLTF. The CDR3 DNA sequence: TGTGCCAGTAGTTCGCAGACAGGGGGGTCCGGGGCCAACGTCCTGACTTTC. Filled out from reference TRBV19 and TRBJ2-6, the complete variable domain reads DGGITQSPKYLFRKEGQNVTLSCEQNLNHDAMYWYRQDPGQGLRLIYYSQIVNDFQKGDIAEGYSVSREKKESFPLTVTSAQKNPTAFYLCASSSQTGGSGANVLTFGAGSRLTVL.

The J gene is TRBJ2-7, the V gene TRBV10-1; no firm D call. CDR1 and CDR2 (germline): WNHNN, SYGVQD (reference sequence). The CDR3 totals 12 residues. The V end was cut by 0 bases, the J end by 6 bases, with 6 bases between. CDR3 coding DNA: TGCGCCAGCAGTGAGTCAAGGAGCGAGCAGTACTTC. Translating gives CASSESRSEQYF.

V and J are TRBV7-8 and TRBJ1-5, with 8 bases lining up with TRBD1. The germline CDR1 and CDR2 sequences are SGHVS and FQNEAQ. V shed 5 bases and J 0 bases; nucleotides not matched to a gene: 12. The CDR3 consists of 18 residues. The CDR3 reads CASSPGQGAALSNQPQHF. In DNA, the CDR3 is TGTGCCAGCAGCCCCGGGCAGGGGGCAGCTCTTAGCAATCAGCCCCAGCATTTT. Looking up the rest from reference TRBV7-8 and TRBJ1-5 gives the full variable domain: GAGVSQSPRYKVAKRGQDVALRCDPISGHVSLFWYQQALGQGPEFLTYFQNEAQLDKSGLPSDRFFAERPEGSVSTLKIQRTQQEDSAVYLCASSPGQGAALSNQPQHFGDGTRLSIL.

This clone came up once. The V call is TRBV19, the J call TRBJ1-1; D is possibly TRBD1 (6 bases). CDR1 and CDR2 (germline): LNHDA, SQIVND (reference sequence). The CDR3 has 14 residues. Trimming removed 8 bases at V and 4 bases at J, with 17 bases between. CDR3 in amino acids: CASRLQGASTEAFF. The CDR3 coding sequence is TGTGCCAGTCGCTTACAGGGAGCAAGCACTGAAGCTTTCTTT. The whole variable domain, filled in from reference TRBV19 and TRBJ1-1, reads DGGITQSPKYLFRKEGQNVTLSCEQNLNHDAMYWYRQDPGQGLRLIYYSQIVNDFQKGDIAEGYSVSREKKESFPLTVTSAQKNPTAFYLCASRLQGASTEAFFGQGTRLTVV.

Here the CDR3 reads CASSFLGLAGGSTDTQYF. The CDR3 bases are TGTGCCAGCAGCTTTCTGGGACTAGCGGGAGGGAGCACAGATACGCAGTATTTT. V and J are TRBV5-4 and TRBJ2-3, with 16 bases aligning to TRBD2. This CDR3 has 18 residues. V was clipped by 2 bases and J by 0 bases; unmatched bases: 3. Per germline, CDR1 SGHNT and CDR2 YYREEE (reference sequence).

The CDR3 DNA reads TGTGCCAGCAGCCAAGAAGGTCAGGGGATCGATGAGCAGTTCTTC. Translating it yields CASSQEGQGIDEQFF. The J gene is TRBJ2-1, the V gene TRBV4-2, with D perhaps matching TRBD1 (6 bases). Looked up from germline, CDR1 is LGHNA and CDR2 is YNFKEQ. V shed 0 bases and J shed 8 bases, with 14 bases lying between them. The CDR3 loop spans 15 amino acids.

J is TRBJ1-2 and V is TRBV6-5, with D possibly TRBD1 on 6 matching bases. The CDR3 contains 13 residues. Germline V lookup: CDR1 MNHEY, CDR2 SVGAGI. Trimming pared 5 bases from V and 2 bases from J, leaving 9 bases between. Here the CDR3 DNA reads TGTGCCAGCAGTGCCCAGGGGAACTATGGCTACACCTTC. It translates to CASSAQGNYGYTF.

The chain carries TRBV10-2 and TRBJ2-1, with D possibly matching TRBD2 (6 bases). Per germline, CDR1 WSHSY and CDR2 SAAADI. The CDR3 spans 16 residues. The V gene lost 6 bases and the J gene lost 8 bases, with 23 bases spanning the gap. The CDR3 loop reads CASRATSRPSSDEQFF. DNA of the CDR3: TGCGCCAGCAGGGCTACTAGCAGGCCCTCCTCCGATGAGCAGTTCTTC.

Concerning this clone itself: Other DNA sequences in the sample encode the same CDR3. The chain uses TRBV4-3 and TRBJ2-7, with TRBD1 matching 7 bases. CDR1 is LGHNA and CDR2 is YSLEER in the germline V gene. V lost 0 bases, J lost 2 bases, and 4 bases stayed unmatched. CDR3 length: 15 amino acids. CDR3 DNA: TGCGCCAGCAGCCAAGAGTGGGGACAGACCTACGAGCAGTACTTC. Translation: CASSQEWGQTYEQYF.

Only a few counts were recorded for this clone. V is TRBV5-4 and J is TRBJ2-7, with TRBD2 matching 9 bases. V dropped 4 bases and J dropped 2; count of bases not matched to a gene: 4. The CDR3 is made up of 14 amino acids. Germline V gene lookup returns CDR1 SGHNT and CDR2 YYREEE (reference sequence). The CDR3 loop is CASSPLAGAYEQYF. The CDR3 DNA follows: TGTGCCAGCAGCCCGTTAGCGGGAGCCTACGAGCAGTACTTC.